This T cell receptor (beta chain) derives from a study of T cell responses to AZD1222 COVID-19 vaccine. Turning to this clone: Antigen specificity is unknown.

Repertoires were generated with immunoSEQ multiplex PCR, while TCRdb's copy carries only in-frame clones and drops some. Among about 120,000 clones listed, about nine tenths were seen once. V was pared by 8 bases and J by 4 bases, with 7 bases of the junction left unmatched. The CDR3 covers 14 residues. Germline V gene lookup returns CDR1 SNHLY and CDR2 FYNNEI. Study observations and caveats: Elevations in Spike-specific TCR breadth and depth followed administration of two AZD1222 doses. Most donors were white British and more were female, and clonal diversity was possibly underestimated.

This specimen was peripheral blood, taken 28 days after the second AZD1222 dose. This clonotype was obtained from an adult who received the AZD1222 COVID-19 vaccine. The chain has TRBV2 and TRBJ1-4; 7 bases match TRBD1. For the CDR3, the DNA is TGTGCCAGCCTAGGGGGCCGAGGTAATGAAAAACTGTTTTTT. Amino acids: CASLGGRGNEKLFF.